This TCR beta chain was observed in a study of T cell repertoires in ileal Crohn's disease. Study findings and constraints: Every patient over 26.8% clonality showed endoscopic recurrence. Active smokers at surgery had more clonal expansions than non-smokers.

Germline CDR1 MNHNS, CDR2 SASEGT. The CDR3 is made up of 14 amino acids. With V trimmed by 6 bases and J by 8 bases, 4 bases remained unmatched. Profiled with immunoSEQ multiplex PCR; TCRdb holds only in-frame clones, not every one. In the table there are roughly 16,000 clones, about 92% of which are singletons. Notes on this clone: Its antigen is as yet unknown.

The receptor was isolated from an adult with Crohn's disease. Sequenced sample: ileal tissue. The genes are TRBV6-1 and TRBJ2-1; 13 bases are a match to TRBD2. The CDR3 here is CASRRLAGGDEQFF. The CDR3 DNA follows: TGTGCCAGCAGAAGACTAGCGGGGGGAGATGAGCAGTTCTTC.